The next 9 T cell receptor beta chains were all read from a single sample in a study of PD-L1 blockade in urothelial cancer. Data came from immunoSEQ multiplex PCR; TCRdb stores just in-frame clones and leaves some out. The sample consists of about 66,000 clones, roughly 90% of them appearing once. Indicated time point: peripheral blood 6 weeks after treatment start. The sample consisted of PBMCs, taken around atezolizumab (anti-PD-L1) treatment. The receptors were sampled from a man aged 60 to 75 with urothelial cancer.

V gene TRBV4-3 combines with J gene TRBJ2-7, with 11 bases matching TRBD2. The CDR3 has 15 amino acids. J was trimmed by 7 bases and V by 0 bases; bases with no gene match: 5. CDR1 is LGHNA and CDR2 is YSLEER in the germline V gene. CDR3 bases: TGCGCCAGCAGCCAAGATATTAGCGGGAGGGGTGAGCAGTACTTC. Encoded protein: CASSQDISGRGEQYF.

The chain carries TRBV19 and TRBJ2-2; D gene uncertain. The ends were cut back, 3 bases at V and 6 bases at J, with 11 bases in the middle. The germline V gene encodes CDR1 LNHDA and CDR2 SQIVND (reference sequence). The CDR3 is 14 residues long. The CDR3 region has the DNA TGTGCCAGTAGTATCCCGAGTATGGCCGGGGAGCTGTTTTTT. The encoded protein is CASSIPSMAGELFF.

The rearrangement joins TRBV10-3 to TRBJ2-7; tentatively, D is TRBD1 (5 bases). The CDR3 loop spans 14 amino acids. Trimming left V 0 bases short and J 3 bases short, with 9 bases between. CDR1 and CDR2 (germline): ENHRY, SYGVKD. This CDR3 reads CAISESDINYEQYF. The CDR3 region has the DNA TGTGCCATCAGTGAGTCGGACATAAACTACGAGCAGTACTTC.

In this sample, this clone turned up a few times. The chain has TRBV25-1 and TRBJ2-5, with TRBD2 matching over 10 bases. V lost 2 bases and J lost 5; bases outside the gene matches: 8. The CDR3 extends over 16 amino acids. Germline assignment: CDR1 MGHDK and CDR2 SYGVNS. The CDR3 DNA is TGTGCCAGCAGTGAAGACAATAGCGGGGGGTTCGAGACCCAGTACTTC. The encoded protein is CASSEDNSGGFETQYF.

This chain joins TRBV10-3 and TRBJ2-3, with TRBD1 as a possible D gene (6 bases). The V gene lost 10 bases and the J gene lost 3 bases, with 17 bases spanning the gap. Germline CDR1 and CDR2: ENHRY and SYGVKD. CDR3 length equals 14 residues. In nucleotides, the CDR3 is TGTGCCACGTCCAGGGACACCTCTACAGATACGCAGTATTTT. It yields the protein CATSRDTSTDTQYF.

This chain joins TRBV19 and TRBJ1-1; D call uncertain. This CDR3 spans 19 amino acids. V lost 5 bases to trimming and J lost 1 base, with 26 bases between them. Per germline, CDR1 LNHDA and CDR2 SQIVND (reference sequence). Here the CDR3 DNA reads TGTGCCAGTAGTCCCCTCTCAGGTCTGGCGCTAATACAGAACACTGAAGCTTTCTTT. Amino acid sequence: CASSPLSGLALIQNTEAFF.

The chain carries TRBV11-2 and TRBJ1-3, with a tentative D call TRBD1 (6 bases). V lost 4 bases to trimming and J lost 4 bases, with 14 bases between them. CDR3 size: 15 residues. CDR1 is SGHAT, CDR2 FQNNGV, per germline. The CDR3 sequence: CASSSTGLYGNTIYF. In DNA, the CDR3 is TGTGCCAGCAGCTCCACAGGGTTGTACGGAAACACCATATATTTT.

The rearrangement uses TRBV27 and TRBJ2-2, with 8 bases fitting TRBD2. The trim removed 6 bases at V and 2 bases at J, leaving 5 bases unmatched. In germline, CDR1 is MNHEY, CDR2 SMNVEV (reference sequence). The CDR3 consists of 15 residues. CDR3 DNA: TGTGCCAGCAGCTCCATAGCGGGAAACACCGGGGAGCTGTTTTTT. As protein: CASSSIAGNTGELFF.

The rearrangement links TRBV18 to TRBJ2-5, with a tentative D call TRBD1 (6 bases). CDR1 KGHSH and CDR2 LQKENI come from the germline V gene. The CDR3 length is 15 residues. Trimming took 0 bases from V and 3 from J, leaving 11 bases between them. In DNA form, the CDR3 reads TGTGCCAGCTCACCACCGGGGGCAGCTAAAGAGACCCAGTACTTC. Translation: CASSPPGAAKETQYF.